The 30 T cell receptor beta chains below come from one sample, sequenced in a study of T cell responses to AZD1222 COVID-19 vaccine. Libraries were prepared by immunoSEQ multiplex PCR; TCRdb keeps only in-frame clonotypes and omits some of them. The sample lists more than 150,000 clones, around 90% occurring once. Source: peripheral blood, taken 28 days after the second AZD1222 dose. Every receptor here comes from an adult who received the AZD1222 COVID-19 vaccine.

This clone was picked up one time. The genes are TRBV7-2 and TRBJ1-1; 9 bases agree with TRBD1. After removal of 1 base from V and 11 bases from J, the junction contained 8 bases not matched to a gene. CDR1 SGHTA and CDR2 FQGNSA come from the germline V gene. The CDR3 has 14 residues. The CDR3 DNA sequence: TGTGCCAGCAGCTTAGAGGTCGGGGACAGGGTTGCTTTCTTT. Translated, it gives CASSLEVGDRVAFF.

This chain connects TRBV10-2 to TRBJ1-5; D not certain. Germline V lookup: CDR1 WSHSY, CDR2 SAAADI. Trimming pared 3 bases from V and 0 bases from J, leaving 9 bases between. This CDR3 spans 15 amino acids. This chain's CDR3 is CASSDADFSNQPQHF. The DNA of the CDR3 is TGCGCCAGCAGTGACGCAGATTTTAGCAATCAGCCCCAGCATTTT.

J is TRBJ2-7 and V is TRBV4-1; D not resolved. The V and J ends lost 1 base and 12 bases respectively, with 16 bases between them. Germline V gene sequence: CDR1 MGHRA, CDR2 YSYEKL. The CDR3 runs 13 residues. The DNA of the CDR3 is TGCGCCAGCAGCCAAGTAATCCAGTCGGCGCCGTACTTC. The encoded protein is CASSQVIQSAPYF.

Comments on this clone: A junction boundary mismatches the germline segment, possibly from a read error. The rearrangement uses TRBV4-3 and TRBJ2-6; D is possibly TRBD1 (6 bases). Germline-derived CDR1 and CDR2 are LGHNA and YSLEER. The CDR3 contains 14 residues. DNA for the CDR3: TGCGCCAGCAGCCAAGTCCCAGGGGTCAACGTCCTGACTTTC. Encoded protein: CASSQVPGVNVLTF.

This clone has a single count. The chain links TRBV10-1 to TRBJ2-1; 12 nucleotides match TRBD1. From germline, CDR1 is WNHNN and CDR2 SYGVQD (reference sequence). The length of the CDR3 is 14 residues. V lost 10 bases, J lost 5 bases, and 6 bases stayed unmatched. The CDR3 here is CAIGRDRGHNEQFF. The CDR3 DNA follows: TGCGCCATCGGCCGGGACAGGGGGCACAATGAGCAGTTCTTC.

This chain joins TRBV10-3 and TRBJ2-7, with 9 nucleotides matching TRBD1. Trimming at V came to 7 bases and at J to 2 bases, leaving 6 bases not matched to a gene. Germline loops: CDR1 ENHRY, CDR2 SYGVKD. The CDR3 sequence is 14 residues long. For the CDR3, the DNA is TGTGCCATCAACCCGGGACAGGGAACCTACGAGCAGTACTTC. Residues: CAINPGQGTYEQYF.

This clone was seen once. J is TRBJ2-3 and V is TRBV6-5; 8 nucleotides agree with TRBD2. The length of the CDR3 is 15 residues. V gave up 5 bases and J gave up 5 bases; unmatched junction bases: 9. Germline CDR1 is MNHEY and CDR2 is SVGAGI. The chain's CDR3 is CASSHSGTVGDTQYF. CDR3 in DNA: TGTGCCAGCAGTCATAGCGGGACCGTAGGAGATACGCAGTATTTT.

The V gene is TRBV28, the J gene TRBJ1-2, with a possible D match to TRBD1 (6 bases). Germline values: CDR1 MDHEN, CDR2 SYDVKM. Trimming took off 2 bases at V and 8 bases at J, with 12 bases between the two ends. This CDR3 has 13 residues. The CDR3 loop reads CASSLTGASGYTF. The CDR3 coding sequence is TGTGCCAGCAGTTTAACGGGGGCCAGCGGCTACACCTTC.

This clone was seen once. This sequence joins TRBV6-1 and TRBJ2-7, with 12 bases fitting TRBD1. V lost 4 bases, J lost 2 bases, and 15 bases stayed unmatched. Germline V lookup: CDR1 MNHNS, CDR2 SASEGT. The CDR3 is 19 residues long. CDR3 amino acids: CASSVVTGTGGASTYEQYF. In DNA form, the CDR3 reads TGTGCCAGCAGTGTCGTCACCGGGACAGGGGGCGCGTCGACCTACGAGCAGTACTTC.

The J gene is TRBJ2-7, the V gene TRBV3-1 (or the pseudogene TRBV3-2); 8 bases agree with TRBD2. The CDR3 is made up of 14 amino acids. Germline V gene sequence: CDR1 LGHDT, CDR2 YNNKEL (reference sequence). The V segment lost 4 bases and the J segment 6 bases; nucleotides outside the gene matches: 8. The CDR3 bases are TGTGCCAGCAGCCCCCCCGGGACTAGTTTCGAGCAGTACTTC. Its protein product is CASSPPGTSFEQYF.

The V call is TRBV5-1, the J call TRBJ2-3; the D gene is possibly TRBD2 (6 bases). The length of the CDR3 is 16 residues. Germline V gives CDR1 SGHRS, CDR2 YFSETQ. V was clipped by 2 bases and J by 4 bases, with 17 bases between them. The CDR3 here is CASSFEMAGRADTQYF. Here the CDR3 DNA reads TGCGCCAGCAGCTTCGAAATGGCGGGGCGGGCAGATACGCAGTATTTT.

The gene calls are TRBV2 and TRBJ1-3; unclear D gene. The CDR3 length is 14 residues. V was pared by 8 bases and J by 0 bases, with 11 bases between. In germline, CDR1 is SNHLY, CDR2 FYNNEI. DNA of the CDR3: TGTGCCAGCGAGGTACAGAGCTCTGGAAACACCATATATTTT. Its translation: CASEVQSSGNTIYF.

This rearrangement joins TRBV3-1 (or the pseudogene TRBV3-2) to TRBJ2-6; 7 nucleotides line up with TRBD1. Trimming at V came to 0 bases and at J to 2 bases, leaving 10 bases not matched to a gene. This CDR3 is built from 19 residues. The germline V gene encodes CDR1 LGHDT and CDR2 YNNKEL (reference sequence). CDR3 in DNA: TGTGCCAGCAGCCAAGAGCAGACTATCCAGGGGGCTGGGGCCAACGTCCTGACTTTC. This sequence encodes CASSQEQTIQGAGANVLTF.

The rearrangement uses TRBV7-8 and TRBJ1-6; tentative D call: TRBD1 (6 bases). Deletions cut 2 bases from V and 10 bases from J, with 21 bases between. Germline CDR1 SGHVS, CDR2 FQNEAQ. The CDR3 sequence is 17 residues long. The CDR3 region is CASSLSGAARLISPLHF. Here the CDR3 DNA reads TGTGCCAGCAGCTTATCGGGGGCTGCGCGTCTGATATCACCCCTCCACTTT.

This sequence joins TRBV6-5 and TRBJ1-6; unclear D gene. The CDR3 sequence is 15 residues long. V shed 0 bases and J shed 10 bases, with 13 bases lying between them. Germline values: CDR1 MNHEY, CDR2 SVGAGI. In DNA, the CDR3 is TGTGCCAGCAGTTACTCTAGAGGGCAGAGATCACCCCTCCACTTT. Its translation: CASSYSRGQRSPLHF.

The chain links TRBV9 to TRBJ1-1; D may be TRBD1 (6 bases). In germline, CDR1 is SGDLS, CDR2 YYNGEE. Deletions cut 3 bases from V and 1 base from J, with 13 bases between. CDR3 length: 15 amino acids. The CDR3 DNA is TGTGCCAGCAGCGGGGGGACATGGGAGAACACTGAAGCTTTCTTT. Translation: CASSGGTWENTEAFF.

CDR3 sequence: CASSLLGSFNTEAFF. The CDR3 nucleotides read TGCGCCAGCAGCTTGTTGGGCAGCTTTAACACTGAAGCTTTCTTT. The V call is TRBV5-1, the J call TRBJ1-1; no reliable D call. Trimming removed 1 base from V and 2 bases from J, with 12 bases in between. The CDR3 is 15 amino acids. The germline gives CDR1 SGHRS, CDR2 YFSETQ.

This chain links TRBV5-1 with TRBJ1-1; 7 bases align to TRBD1. Trimming at V came to 0 bases and at J to 4 bases, leaving 3 bases not matched to a gene. The CDR3 has 14 residues. From germline, CDR1 is SGHRS and CDR2 YFSETQ. CDR3 DNA sequence: TGCGCCAGCAGCTTGGAGGGGGCCTCCACTGAAGCTTTCTTT. It specifies CASSLEGASTEAFF.

This clone was found once. CDR3 protein: CASSLARRNTDTQYF. The DNA for the CDR3 is TGTGCCAGCAGCTTAGCGCGGCGGAACACAGATACGCAGTATTTT. The V and J genes are TRBV7-9 and TRBJ2-3; D is unclear. V was clipped by 0 bases and J by 2 bases, with 9 bases between them. CDR1 is SEHNR, CDR2 FQNEAQ, per germline (reference sequence). This CDR3 has 15 residues.

The chain joins TRBV7-2 to TRBJ2-2; the D gene is possibly TRBD1 (6 bases). Deletions cut 5 bases from V and 5 bases from J, with 15 bases between. CDR1 and CDR2 from the germline V gene are SGHTA and FQGNSA. This CDR3 is built from 15 residues. The CDR3 loop is CASSRTVRRTGELFF. DNA for the CDR3: TGTGCCAGCAGCAGGACAGTTAGGAGAACCGGGGAGCTGTTTTTT.

The gene calls are TRBV9 and TRBJ2-7; 12 positions match TRBD1. CDR3 size: 16 residues. Trimming at V came to 4 bases and at J to 6 bases, leaving 11 bases not matched to a gene. CDR1 and CDR2 (germline): SGDLS, YYNGEE. The CDR3 reads CASSPRGRDRGLEQYF. The CDR3 DNA is TGTGCCAGCAGCCCGCGAGGGAGGGACAGGGGGCTCGAGCAGTACTTC. The full variable domain, in which reference TRBV9 and TRBJ2-7 provide the parts outside the CDR3, is DSGVTQTPKHLITATGQRVTLRCSPRSGDLSVYWYQQSLDQGLQFLIQYYNGEERAKGNILERFSAQQFPDLHSELNLSSLELGDSALYFCASSPRGRDRGLEQYFGPGTRLTVT.

This clone is a singleton in its sample. For the CDR3, the DNA is TGTGCCAGCAGTTTTGCCAACACCGGGGAGCTGTTTTTT. Its translation: CASSFANTGELFF. The J gene is TRBJ2-2, the V gene TRBV12-3 or TRBV12-4; no clear D gene. The CDR3 has 13 residues. The V and J ends lost 3 bases and 2 bases respectively, with 4 bases between them.

The chain carries TRBV4-2 and TRBJ2-1, with 15 bases lining up with TRBD2. Germline assignment: CDR1 LGHNA and CDR2 YNFKEQ. The CDR3 runs to 17 residues. After removal of 3 bases from V and 7 bases from J, the junction contained 7 bases not matched to a gene. The CDR3 region is CASSQALGLAGGNEQFF. The CDR3 DNA reads as TGTGCCAGCAGCCAGGCGTTGGGACTAGCGGGGGGAAATGAGCAGTTCTTC.

This chain links TRBV2 with TRBJ1-1, with 11 positions matching TRBD1. CDR3 length equals 16 residues. Germline trimming cut 6 bases from V and 0 bases from J; bases unmatched to any gene: 6. From germline, CDR1 is SNHLY and CDR2 FYNNEI. The chain's CDR3 is CASRSGQGALNTEAFF. The CDR3 DNA sequence: TGTGCCAGCAGAAGCGGACAGGGGGCTTTGAACACTGAAGCTTTCTTT. The full variable domain, completed using reference TRBV2 and TRBJ1-1, is EPEVTQTPSHQVTQMGQEVILRCVPISNHLYFYWYRQILGQKVEFLVSFYNNEISEKSEIFDDQFSVERPDGSNFTLKIRSTKLEDSAMYFCASRSGQGALNTEAFFGQGTRLTVV.

This chain links TRBV18 with TRBJ1-2; D may be TRBD1 (6 bases). This CDR3 is 13 amino acids long. Germline V lookup: CDR1 KGHSH, CDR2 LQKENI. Trimming left V 3 bases short and J 6 bases short, with 11 bases between. The CDR3 DNA sequence: TGTGCCAGCTCACCGGGGGCAGGGGATGGCTACACCTTC. Amino acids: CASSPGAGDGYTF.

In the case of this clone: Different DNA sequences within this sample yield the same CDR3. This chain uses TRBV3-1 (or the pseudogene TRBV3-2) with TRBJ1-5, with D unresolved. This CDR3 comprises 13 residues. Per the germline V gene, CDR1 is LGHDT and CDR2 is YNNKEL (reference sequence). Trimming shortened V by 0 bases and J by 0 bases, and 0 bases separated the two germline ends. The CDR3 nucleotides are TGTGCCAGCAGCCAAGATAGCAATCAGCCCCAGCATTTT. It translates to CASSQDSNQPQHF.

A remark on this clone: This CDR3 is also generated by other DNA sequences in the sample. The chain is built from TRBV10-3 and TRBJ1-2; D gene uncertain. The ends were cut back, 2 bases at V and 1 base at J, with 2 bases in the middle. The germline V gene encodes CDR1 ENHRY and CDR2 SYGVKD. This CDR3 comprises 12 residues. The CDR3 loop reads CAISESNYGYTF. The CDR3 DNA sequence: TGTGCCATCAGTGAGAGTAACTATGGCTACACCTTC.

With regard to this clone: The sample carries other DNA sequences with the same CDR3. The V and J genes are TRBV7-3 and TRBJ2-6; D remains ambiguous. The CDR3 contains 14 residues. The V end was cut by 5 bases, the J end by 0 bases, with 5 bases between. Germline V gene lookup returns CDR1 SGHTA and CDR2 FQGTGA. CDR3 amino acids: CASSPNSGANVLTF. As DNA, the CDR3 is TGTGCCAGCAGCCCAAACTCTGGGGCCAACGTCCTGACTTTC. Full variable domain (remainder filled in from reference TRBV7-3 and TRBJ2-6): GAGVSQTPSNKVTEKGKYVELRCDPISGHTALYWYRQSLGQGPEFLIYFQGTGAADDSGLPNDRFFAVRPEGSVSTLKIQRTERGDSAVYLCASSPNSGANVLTFGAGSRLTVL.

This sequence joins TRBV5-1 and TRBJ2-2; 8 positions agree with TRBD1. The CDR3 runs to 16 residues. Unmatched junction bases numbered 7, after V lost 0 bases and J lost 6 bases. Germline values: CDR1 SGHRS, CDR2 YFSETQ. CDR3 sequence reads: CASSLAGQGAAGELFF. The CDR3 DNA is TGCGCCAGCAGCTTGGCCGGTCAGGGGGCAGCCGGGGAGCTGTTTTTT.

The CDR3 region is CAYRLAGGEQYF. The CDR3 bases are TGTGCCTACCGGCTAGCGGGGGGCGAGCAGTACTTC. The J gene is TRBJ2-7, the V gene TRBV30; 11 nucleotides align to TRBD2. The CDR3 extends over 12 amino acids. Per the germline V gene, CDR1 is GTSNPN and CDR2 is SVGIG (reference sequence). J lost 6 bases, V lost 7 bases, and 5 bases had no gene match.